These T cell receptor beta chains were read from a single sample in a study of CD8+ T cells in alopecia areata. Generated by immunoSEQ multiplex PCR, the TCRdb table keeps only in-frame clones and is missing some. Of some 30,000 clones in the sample, less than 65% are singletons; the top ten hold about a sixth. Sequences were obtained from NKG2D-high CD8+ T cells sorted from blood. Every receptor here comes from a human donor with alopecia areata. The CDR3 runs from the conserved cysteine through the conserved F or W. A D gene is named only where the DNA matches it firmly. Rows give clone size only sometimes, using once, few, many, or a class for an expanded clone.

CDR3 DNA: TGCGCCAGCAGCTCGTATGGGCCAGATACGCAGTATTTT
CDR3 protein: CASSSYGPDTQYF
D gene: NA
CDR3 length: 13
J gene: TRBJ2-3
clone size: NA
V gene: TRBV5-1

CDR3 DNA: TGTGCCAGCAGCTTGGGTGGGAATGAGCAGTTCTTC
CDR3 protein: CASSLGGNEQFF
D gene: NA
CDR3 length: 12
J gene: TRBJ2-1
clone size: NA
V gene: TRBV5-4

CDR3 DNA: TGTGCCAGCAACGCCGGGACAGGGGCCTACGAGCAGTACTTC
CDR3 protein: CASNAGTGAYEQYF
D gene: TRBD1
CDR3 length: 14
J gene: TRBJ2-7
clone size: NA
V gene: TRBV9

CDR3 DNA: TGTGCCAGCAGCATTAGCGGAGGGGACTCCTACGAGCAGTACTTC
CDR3 protein: CASSISGGDSYEQYF
D gene: NA
CDR3 length: 15
J gene: TRBJ2-7
clone size: few
V gene: TRBV7-8

CDR3 DNA: TGTGCCAGCAGCCAAAAAAATGAAAAACTGTTTTTT
CDR3 protein: CASSQKNEKLFF
D gene: NA
CDR3 length: 12
J gene: TRBJ1-4
clone size: once
V gene: TRBV7-9

CDR3 DNA: TGCAGCGTTGTGGACACGAACACCGGGGAGCTGTTTTTT
CDR3 protein: CSVVDTNTGELFF
D gene: NA
CDR3 length: 13
J gene: TRBJ2-2
clone size: NA
V gene: TRBV29-1

CDR3 DNA: TGTGCCAGCAGCCCCGACGGGGGGGTGGACTACGAGCAGTACTTC
CDR3 protein: CASSPDGGVDYEQYF
D gene: TRBD2
CDR3 length: 15
J gene: TRBJ2-7
clone size: NA
V gene: TRBV7-9

CDR3 DNA: TGTGCCTGGAGTAGCGGGGCTTCACCCCTCCACTTT
CDR3 protein: CAWSSGASPLHF
D gene: NA
CDR3 length: 12
J gene: TRBJ1-6
clone size: few
V gene: TRBV30

CDR3 DNA: TGTGCCAGCAGCCCGCGTCGGACGGGGATGAACACTGAAGCTTTCTTT
CDR3 protein: CASSPRRTGMNTEAFF
D gene: NA
CDR3 length: 16
J gene: TRBJ1-1
clone size: few
V gene: TRBV7-9

CDR3 DNA: TGTGCCAGCAGTGATAGTCAGACCTTAATCAATGAGCAGTTCTTC
CDR3 protein: CASSDSQTLINEQFF
D gene: NA
CDR3 length: 15
J gene: TRBJ2-1
clone size: few
V gene: TRBV2

CDR3 DNA: TGTGCCAGTGGCCGGGACAGTGCGAACACCGGGGAGCTGTTTTTT
CDR3 protein: CASGRDSANTGELFF
D gene: TRBD1
CDR3 length: 15
J gene: TRBJ2-2
clone size: NA
V gene: TRBV6-1

CDR3 DNA: TGTGCCAGCAGTTTAGGGGGCAGGGGCACTGAAGCTTTCTTT
CDR3 protein: CASSLGGRGTEAFF
D gene: NA
CDR3 length: 14
J gene: TRBJ1-1
clone size: NA
V gene: TRBV27

CDR3 DNA: TGTGCCAGCAGCCTTCCCTATGGGGCCAACGTCCTGACTTTC
CDR3 protein: CASSLPYGANVLTF
D gene: NA
CDR3 length: 14
J gene: TRBJ2-6
clone size: NA
V gene: TRBV5-5

CDR3 DNA: TGTGCCAGCAGCTTAGGGGCGGGGCGAGACTACAATGAGCAGTTCTTC
CDR3 protein: CASSLGAGRDYNEQFF
D gene: NA
CDR3 length: 16
J gene: TRBJ2-1
clone size: NA
V gene: TRBV7-9

CDR3 DNA: TGTGCCTGGAGTGGTTGGGACAGGGCAAGCACTGAAGCTTTCTTT
CDR3 protein: CAWSGWDRASTEAFF
D gene: TRBD1
CDR3 length: 15
J gene: TRBJ1-1
clone size: once
V gene: TRBV30

CDR3 DNA: TGTGCCAGCAGCTTAGCGTGGGAGCTAGCGGACAATGAGCAGTTCTTC
CDR3 protein: CASSLAWELADNEQFF
D gene: TRBD2
CDR3 length: 16
J gene: TRBJ2-1
clone size: NA
V gene: TRBV7-8

CDR3 DNA: TGTGCCAGCAGCGCAGGACCGGGGTACGAGCAGTACTTC
CDR3 protein: CASSAGPGYEQYF
D gene: NA
CDR3 length: 13
J gene: TRBJ2-7
clone size: few
V gene: TRBV7-8

CDR3 DNA: TGTGCCAGCAGCTCAGGGGACAGGTACAATGAGCAGTTCTTC
CDR3 protein: CASSSGDRYNEQFF
D gene: TRBD1
CDR3 length: 14
J gene: TRBJ2-1
clone size: NA
V gene: TRBV7-9

CDR3 DNA: TGTGCCAGCAGTTTAATGGGGCCAGGCACAGATACGCAGTATTTT
CDR3 protein: CASSLMGPGTDTQYF
D gene: NA
CDR3 length: 15
J gene: TRBJ2-3
clone size: once
V gene: TRBV28

CDR3 DNA: TGTGCCAGCAGCTCAGGGGGCGGGAGCTACGAGCAGTACTTC
CDR3 protein: CASSSGGGSYEQYF
D gene: NA
CDR3 length: 14
J gene: TRBJ2-7
clone size: NA
V gene: TRBV9

CDR3 DNA: TGCGCCAGCAGCTTTGTCCAGCCCCAGCATTTT
CDR3 protein: CASSFVQPQHF
D gene: NA
CDR3 length: 11
J gene: TRBJ1-5
clone size: few
V gene: TRBV5-4

CDR3 DNA: TGCAGCGTTGTTTGGGGGGGCCGCCATGGTTCTTTCTTT
CDR3 protein: CSVVWGGRHGSFF
D gene: NA
CDR3 length: 13
J gene: TRBJ1-1
clone size: few
V gene: TRBV29-1

CDR3 DNA: TGCAGCTCGAGAGGACCGTTACAACCTGAAGCTTTCTTT
CDR3 protein: CSSRGPLQPEAFF
D gene: NA
CDR3 length: 13
J gene: TRBJ1-1
clone size: NA
V gene: TRBV29-1

CDR3 DNA: TGCGCCAGCAGCCAAGGTAAAAGGACATTACCTAACTATGGCTACACCTTC
CDR3 protein: CASSQGKRTLPNYGYTF
D gene: NA
CDR3 length: 17
J gene: TRBJ1-2
clone size: NA
V gene: TRBV4-1

CDR3 DNA: TGCAGCGCTAGGACTAGCGGGGAGCCTCCCGGGGAGCTGTTTTTT
CDR3 protein: CSARTSGEPPGELFF
D gene: TRBD2
CDR3 length: 15
J gene: TRBJ2-2
clone size: few
V gene: TRBV29-1

CDR3 DNA: TGTGCCAGCAGTTTCCGGGACAGGGGCAATGAGCAGTTCTTC
CDR3 protein: CASSFRDRGNEQFF
D gene: TRBD1
CDR3 length: 14
J gene: TRBJ2-1
clone size: NA
V gene: TRBV28

CDR3 DNA: TGTGCCAGCAGCTCGGGACTAGCGGGAGTCCAAGAGACCCAGTACTTC
CDR3 protein: CASSSGLAGVQETQYF
D gene: TRBD2
CDR3 length: 16
J gene: TRBJ2-5
clone size: NA
V gene: TRBV7-2

CDR3 DNA: TGCAGCGTGGCCCCGGACTACTTATTT
CDR3 protein: CSVAPDYLF
D gene: NA
CDR3 length: 9
J gene: TRBJ2-3
clone size: NA
V gene: TRBV29-1

CDR3 DNA: TGCGCCAGCAGTTTAGTGACAGGGGAAACAGATACGCAGTATTTT
CDR3 protein: CASSLVTGETDTQYF
D gene: TRBD1
CDR3 length: 15
J gene: TRBJ2-3
clone size: NA
V gene: TRBV5-1

CDR3 DNA: TGCAGCGTTGTGCTAGCGGGCTCCTACGAGCAGTACTTC
CDR3 protein: CSVVLAGSYEQYF
D gene: TRBD2
CDR3 length: 13
J gene: TRBJ2-7
clone size: few
V gene: TRBV29-1

CDR3 DNA: TGTGCCAGCAGTGATGGGGAAGCTTATAATTCACCCCTCCACTTT
CDR3 protein: CASSDGEAYNSPLHF
D gene: NA
CDR3 length: 15
J gene: TRBJ1-6
clone size: NA
V gene: TRBV2

CDR3 DNA: TGTGCCAGCAGTGGGATTTACGAGCAGTACTTC
CDR3 protein: CASSGIYEQYF
D gene: NA
CDR3 length: 11
J gene: TRBJ2-7
clone size: NA
V gene: TRBV25-1

CDR3 DNA: TGTGCCAGCAGTTTATCTTGGGGCGTCTACGAGCAGTACTTC
CDR3 protein: CASSLSWGVYEQYF
D gene: NA
CDR3 length: 14
J gene: TRBJ2-7
clone size: once
V gene: TRBV27

CDR3 DNA: TGTGCCAGCAGTGCAGGGGACGGCTACGAGCAGTACTTC
CDR3 protein: CASSAGDGYEQYF
D gene: NA
CDR3 length: 13
J gene: TRBJ2-7
clone size: NA
V gene: TRBV6-1

CDR3 DNA: TGTGCCAGCGGGGACAGGTCCTACTCCTACGAGCAGTACTTC
CDR3 protein: CASGDRSYSYEQYF
D gene: TRBD1
CDR3 length: 14
J gene: TRBJ2-7
clone size: NA
V gene: TRBV7-9

CDR3 DNA: TGTGCCAGCAGTTCAGGGAGGTCTTACGAGCAGTACTTC
CDR3 protein: CASSSGRSYEQYF
D gene: NA
CDR3 length: 13
J gene: TRBJ2-7
clone size: NA
V gene: TRBV27

CDR3 DNA: TGTGCCAGCAGTTTCGCGGGGGGGGACCACGAGCAGTACTTC
CDR3 protein: CASSFAGGDHEQYF
D gene: TRBD2
CDR3 length: 14
J gene: TRBJ2-7
clone size: NA
V gene: TRBV27

CDR3 DNA: TGTGCCAGCAGCCATAAAGGTTGGTCGACCCAAGAGACCCAGTACTTC
CDR3 protein: CASSHKGWSTQETQYF
D gene: NA
CDR3 length: 16
J gene: TRBJ2-5
clone size: NA
V gene: TRBV5-6

CDR3 DNA: TGTGCCAGCATGGGCGGGGGGGCCCCCAATGAGCAGTTCTTC
CDR3 protein: CASMGGGAPNEQFF
D gene: TRBD2
CDR3 length: 14
J gene: TRBJ2-1
clone size: NA
V gene: TRBV2

CDR3 DNA: TGCGCCAGCAGCCTTGAAACCGAAAACAGGGGTTCCAAAAACATTCAGTACTTC
CDR3 protein: CASSLETENRGSKNIQYF
D gene: TRBD1
CDR3 length: 18
J gene: TRBJ2-4
clone size: NA
V gene: TRBV4-3

CDR3 DNA: TGTGCCAGCAGCTCCCCTCGGGGACTAGCGGGAGATACGCAGTATTTT
CDR3 protein: CASSSPRGLAGDTQYF
D gene: TRBD2
CDR3 length: 16
J gene: TRBJ2-3
clone size: NA
V gene: TRBV7-9

CDR3 DNA: TGTGCCAGCAGCGGGAGGGAAGCGTTTAATGAGCAGTTCTTC
CDR3 protein: CASSGREAFNEQFF
D gene: TRBD2
CDR3 length: 14
J gene: TRBJ2-1
clone size: NA
V gene: TRBV11-2

CDR3 DNA: TGCGCCAGCAGCCCCGAAGGGACAGGGGAATTCTACGAGCAGTACTTC
CDR3 protein: CASSPEGTGEFYEQYF
D gene: TRBD1
CDR3 length: 16
J gene: TRBJ2-7
clone size: few
V gene: TRBV4-1

CDR3 DNA: TGTGCCAGCAGCCGATTCGGACCGCCTGGGGACGAGCAGTACTTC
CDR3 protein: CASSRFGPPGDEQYF
D gene: NA
CDR3 length: 15
J gene: TRBJ2-7
clone size: NA
V gene: TRBV2

CDR3 DNA: TGTGCCAGCAGCCCGTTTGGGCGGACGCAGTATTTT
CDR3 protein: CASSPFGRTQYF
D gene: NA
CDR3 length: 12
J gene: TRBJ2-3
clone size: medium-sized
V gene: TRBV16

CDR3 DNA: TGTGCCAGTAGTATAAGGGGGCTTAGCACTGAAGCTTTCTTT
CDR3 protein: CASSIRGLSTEAFF
D gene: TRBD1
CDR3 length: 14
J gene: TRBJ1-1
clone size: NA
V gene: TRBV19

CDR3 DNA: TGTGCCAGCAGGGAAGAGGGTGTTGAAGCTTTCTTT
CDR3 protein: CASREEGVEAFF
D gene: NA
CDR3 length: 12
J gene: TRBJ1-1
clone size: NA
V gene: TRBV28

CDR3 DNA: TGTGCCAGCACTAGCACAGATACGCAGTATTTT
CDR3 protein: CASTSTDTQYF
D gene: NA
CDR3 length: 11
J gene: TRBJ2-3
clone size: NA
V gene: TRBV27

CDR3 DNA: TGCAGCGTTGAGAACAGATTGGGGAATTACGAGCAGTACTTC
CDR3 protein: CSVENRLGNYEQYF
D gene: NA
CDR3 length: 14
J gene: TRBJ2-7
clone size: few
V gene: TRBV29-1

CDR3 DNA: TGTGCCACCCAGGGTAGGGGCAATCAGCCCCAGCATTTT
CDR3 protein: CATQGRGNQPQHF
D gene: NA
CDR3 length: 13
J gene: TRBJ1-5
clone size: NA
V gene: TRBV15

CDR3 DNA: TGTGCCTGTAGTATATCTACAGGGGGCCCTGAAGCTTTCTTT
CDR3 protein: CACSISTGGPEAFF
D gene: TRBD1
CDR3 length: 14
J gene: TRBJ1-1
clone size: once
V gene: TRBV19

CDR3 DNA: TGTGCCAGCAGCTCCGGACTAGCGGTATACAATGAGCAGTTCTTC
CDR3 protein: CASSSGLAVYNEQFF
D gene: TRBD2
CDR3 length: 15
J gene: TRBJ2-1
clone size: NA
V gene: TRBV5-6

CDR3 DNA: TGTGCCAGCAGTGACCAGGTCTCTGGTTGGGTGAACACTGAAGCTTTCTTT
CDR3 protein: CASSDQVSGWVNTEAFF
D gene: NA
CDR3 length: 17
J gene: TRBJ1-1
clone size: NA
V gene: TRBV6-1

CDR3 DNA: TGTGCCAGCAGCTTAGAGGGAATATTTCAGCCCCAGCATTTT
CDR3 protein: CASSLEGIFQPQHF
D gene: NA
CDR3 length: 14
J gene: TRBJ1-5
clone size: NA
V gene: TRBV7-9

CDR3 DNA: TGTGCCAGCAGTTTATCCGGGATCTACGAGCAGTACTTC
CDR3 protein: CASSLSGIYEQYF
D gene: NA
CDR3 length: 13
J gene: TRBJ2-7
clone size: few
V gene: TRBV6-5